This T cell receptor (beta chain) was retrieved from a study of shared clonotypes between healthy human individuals. This table comes from immunoSEQ multiplex PCR, and its TCRdb copy is limited to in-frame clones, with some not included. The sample has roughly 500,000 clones, less than 80% seen once; the top ten hold roughly 13%. The V and J ends lost 0 bases and 1 base respectively, with 11 bases between them. Germline V gives CDR1 SGHRS, CDR2 YFSETQ. The CDR3 is 16 amino acids. The clonotype comes from a middle-aged woman in good health. Some clones in this sample may be carry-over from other donors' samples. The rearrangement joins TRBV5-1 to TRBJ2-1; tentatively, D is TRBD2 (6 bases). The source material was PBMCs. CDR3 in amino acids: CASSLDAGSSYNEQFF. The CDR3 DNA is TGCGCCAGCAGCTTGGACGCGGGGTCATCCTACAATGAGCAGTTCTTC. The full variable domain, its missing parts supplied by reference TRBV5-1 and TRBJ2-1, is KAGVTQTPRYLIKTRGQQVTLSCSPISGHRSVSWYQQTPGQGLQFLFEYFSETQRNKGNFPGRFSGRQFSNSRSEMNVSTLELGDSALYLCASSLDAGSSYNEQFFGPGTRLTVL.